The 13 T cell receptor beta chains listed next were all sequenced from one sample in a study of cytomegalovirus exposure and HLA in healthy donors. PCR primers comprised 60 Vbeta and 13 Jbeta primers. Assay: immunoSEQ multiplex PCR; the TCRdb copy retains only in-frame clones and omits some. The sample includes roughly 99,000 clones, around 78% of them seen just once. Sequencing was carried out using PBMCs. These receptors originate from a man younger than 45 in good health and CMV-seronegative.

This clone came up a few times. This chain joins TRBV14 and TRBJ2-2; a weak D match, TRBD1 (6 bases). Germline V gene data show CDR1 as SGHDN and CDR2 as FVKESK. This CDR3 has 15 amino acids. V lost 0 bases and J lost 4, with 9 bases in between. CDR3 loop: CASSQEGAVTGELFF. DNA for the CDR3: TGTGCCAGCAGCCAAGAGGGGGCGGTCACCGGGGAGCTGTTTTTT.

The chain combines TRBV6-1 with TRBJ2-7; 16 bases match TRBD2. Germline V gene lookup returns CDR1 MNHNS and CDR2 SASEGT. V shed 1 base, J shed 12 bases, and the junction held 6 bases outside the gene matches. The CDR3 spans 15 residues. The CDR3 here is CASSEVGLAGGARYF. The CDR3 DNA sequence: TGTGCCAGCAGTGAAGTGGGACTAGCGGGGGGGGCTCGGTACTTC.

The rearrangement joins TRBV10-1 to TRBJ2-2, with D possibly matching TRBD2 (5 bases). CDR1 is WNHNN and CDR2 is SYGVQD in the germline V gene (reference sequence). CDR3 length: 15 residues. V lost 6 bases and J lost 3, with 14 bases in between. The CDR3 DNA reads TGCGCCAGCAGCCCCAGACGGGGAGACACCGGGGAGCTGTTTTTT. Translating it yields CASSPRRGDTGELFF.

The genes are TRBV5-1 and TRBJ2-7; TRBD1 aligns across 7 bases. The CDR3 length is 15 residues. V shed 3 bases, J shed 2 bases, and the junction held 8 bases outside the gene matches. Germline V lookup: CDR1 SGHRS, CDR2 YFSETQ. The CDR3 spells CASSSTGQVPYEQYF. The CDR3 coding sequence is TGCGCCAGCAGCTCCACCGGACAGGTCCCCTACGAGCAGTACTTC.

The J gene is TRBJ1-6, the V gene TRBV5-4, with 11 bases matching TRBD1. Germline values: CDR1 SGHNT, CDR2 YYREEE (reference sequence). The CDR3 has 15 amino acids. The V and J ends lost 0 bases and 9 bases, in that order; junction bases with no gene match: 2. The CDR3 protein is CASSLEGTGGSPLHF. The CDR3 DNA follows: TGTGCCAGCAGCTTGGAGGGGACAGGGGGTTCACCCCTCCACTTT.

This clone was observed a handful of times. The chain uses TRBV7-3 and TRBJ1-6; TRBD1 aligns across 7 bases. In germline, CDR1 is SGHTA, CDR2 FQGTGA. V was clipped by 4 bases and J by 10 bases; unmatched bases: 10. This CDR3 is built from 15 residues. DNA of the CDR3: TGTGCCAGCAGCTCGCACAGGGGACTTGACTCACCCCTCCACTTT. Translating it yields CASSSHRGLDSPLHF.

The gene calls are TRBV6-1 and TRBJ1-2; 9 nucleotides align to TRBD1. The V gene's germline CDR1 is MNHNS and CDR2 SASEGT. V trimming: 7 bases; J trimming: 0 bases; junction bases outside the gene matches: 6. The CDR3 length is 15 residues. The CDR3 DNA reads TGTGCCAGCAACGACAGGGGGGATGCTAACTATGGCTACACCTTC. Amino acid sequence: CASNDRGDANYGYTF.

This chain joins TRBV19 and TRBJ1-5; 9 bases are shared with TRBD1. There are 18 residues in the CDR3. Germline V gene data show CDR1 as LNHDA and CDR2 as SQIVND (reference sequence). The V segment lost 3 bases and the J segment 4 bases; nucleotides outside the gene matches: 13. CDR3 DNA: TGTGCCAGTAGTATTTTGGGACAGGGCTCATTCGGGAATCAGCCCCAGCATTTT. As protein: CASSILGQGSFGNQPQHF.

The chain recombines TRBV5-5 with TRBJ2-7, with 13 bases identical to TRBD2. J gave up 12 bases and V 4 bases, and 4 bases lay outside the gene matches. CDR1 is SGHKS, CDR2 YYEKEE, per germline (reference sequence). The CDR3 length is 12 residues. The CDR3 DNA follows: TGTGCCAGCAGCACCGGACTAGCGGGAGTGTACTTC. This gives the protein CASSTGLAGVYF. Supplemented by reference TRBV5-5 and TRBJ2-7, the full variable domain reads DAGVTQSPTHLIKTRGQQVTLRCSPISGHKSVSWYQQVLGQGPQFIFQYYEKEERGRGNFPDRFSARQFPNYSSELNVNALLLGDSALYLCASSTGLAGVYFGPGTRLTVT.

This clone came up a few times. The CDR3 region is CASSPGQGVNQPQHF. CDR3 sequence (DNA): TGTGCCAGCAGCCCGGGACAGGGGGTCAATCAGCCCCAGCATTTT. The chain employs TRBV7-2 and TRBJ1-5, with 11 positions matching TRBD1. V lost 5 bases, J lost 3 bases, and 3 bases stayed unmatched. This CDR3 comprises 15 residues. In germline, CDR1 is SGHTA, CDR2 FQGNSA.

The chain is built from TRBV7-3 and TRBJ2-6; D ambiguous. Germline V gives CDR1 SGHTA, CDR2 FQGTGA. The V end lost 5 bases, the J end lost 4 bases, and 6 bases lay between the germline ends. The CDR3 is 13 amino acids. CDR3 nucleotide sequence: TGTGCCAGCAGCCCCCCAGGGGCCAACGTCCTGACTTTC. This sequence encodes CASSPPGANVLTF.

The rearrangement joins TRBV9 to TRBJ2-2; no clear D. The CDR3 is made up of 12 amino acids. Germline V CDR1 and CDR2: SGDLS, YYNGEE. V lost 2 bases and J 7 bases, leaving 6 bases between the germline ends. CDR3 loop: CASSVINGELFF. DNA for the CDR3: TGTGCCAGCAGCGTCATCAACGGGGAGCTGTTTTTT.

CDR3 nucleotides: TGTGCCAGCAGCTTGGGGCAACCGAACACCGGGGAGCTGTTTTTT. Its protein is CASSLGQPNTGELFF. This sequence joins TRBV7-3 and TRBJ2-2, with D possibly TRBD1 on 5 matching bases. Germline V gives CDR1 SGHTA, CDR2 FQGTGA. The CDR3 extends over 15 amino acids. V lost 3 bases and J 0 bases, leaving 8 bases between the germline ends.